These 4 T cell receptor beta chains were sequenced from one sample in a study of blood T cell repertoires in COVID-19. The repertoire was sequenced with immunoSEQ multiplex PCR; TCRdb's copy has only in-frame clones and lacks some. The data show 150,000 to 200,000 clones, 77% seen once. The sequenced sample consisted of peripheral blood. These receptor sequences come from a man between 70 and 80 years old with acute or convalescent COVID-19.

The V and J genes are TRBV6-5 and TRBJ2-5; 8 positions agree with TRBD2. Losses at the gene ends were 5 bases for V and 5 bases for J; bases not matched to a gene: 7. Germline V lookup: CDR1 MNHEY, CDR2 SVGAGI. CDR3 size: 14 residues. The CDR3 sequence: CASSLSSGEETQYF. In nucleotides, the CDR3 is TGTGCCAGCAGTCTAAGTAGCGGGGAGGAGACCCAGTACTTC.

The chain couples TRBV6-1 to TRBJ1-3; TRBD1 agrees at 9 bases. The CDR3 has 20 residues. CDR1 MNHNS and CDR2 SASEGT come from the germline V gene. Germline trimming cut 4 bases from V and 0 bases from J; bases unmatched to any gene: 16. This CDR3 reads CASSATRTGARISSGNTIYF. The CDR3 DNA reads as TGTGCCAGCAGTGCCACACGGACAGGGGCCCGCATTAGCTCTGGAAACACCATATATTTT.

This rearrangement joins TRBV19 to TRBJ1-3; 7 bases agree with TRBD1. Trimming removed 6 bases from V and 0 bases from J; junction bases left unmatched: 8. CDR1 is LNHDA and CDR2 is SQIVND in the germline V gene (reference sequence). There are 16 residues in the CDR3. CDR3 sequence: CASRWGTVTSGNTIYF. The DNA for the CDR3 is TGTGCCAGTAGATGGGGGACAGTGACCTCTGGAAACACCATATATTTT.

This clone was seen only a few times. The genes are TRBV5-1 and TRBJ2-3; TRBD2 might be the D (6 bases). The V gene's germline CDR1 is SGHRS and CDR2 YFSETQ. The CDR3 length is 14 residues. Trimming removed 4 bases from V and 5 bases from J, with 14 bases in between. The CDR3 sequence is CASSGGSSGDTQYF. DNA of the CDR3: TGCGCCAGCAGCGGGGGGAGCAGCGGAGATACGCAGTATTTT.